These 21 T cell receptor beta chains were sequenced from one sample in a study of blood T cell repertoires in COVID-19. Generated by immunoSEQ multiplex PCR, the TCRdb table keeps only in-frame clones and is missing some. Of over 130,000 clones detected, 85% appear once; the ten largest clones hold around 3%. The material sequenced was peripheral blood. The source is a man in his fifties or sixties with acute or convalescent COVID-19.

The chain uses TRBV11-3 and TRBJ2-5; possibly TRBD2 for D (5 bases). Looked up from germline, CDR1 is SGHNT and CDR2 is YENEEA. The CDR3 is 13 residues long. Trimming took 10 bases from V and 2 from J, leaving 14 bases between them. The CDR3 DNA reads as TGTGCCACCCGGTCGTCGGGACAAGAGACCCAGTACTTC. It is translated as CATRSSGQETQYF.

The V and J genes are TRBV9 and TRBJ2-2; TRBD2 matches at 10 bases. Germline trimming cut 7 bases from V and 0 bases from J; bases unmatched to any gene: 3. The CDR3 loop spans 15 amino acids. Germline CDR1 is SGDLS and CDR2 is YYNGEE. CDR3 DNA: TGTGCCAGCGCCCTAGCGGGAGCGAACACCGGGGAGCTGTTTTTT. Translated, it gives CASALAGANTGELFF.

This clone was seen a single time. This chain uses TRBV18 with TRBJ2-7; 7 bases are a match to TRBD1. After removal of 2 bases from V and 6 bases from J, the junction contained 1 base not matched to a gene. CDR3 size: 12 residues. CDR1 is KGHSH, CDR2 LQKENI, per germline. CDR3 amino acids: CASSPGTVEQYF. CDR3 nucleotide sequence: TGTGCCAGCTCACCAGGGACAGTCGAGCAGTACTTC. The full variable domain, its missing parts supplied by reference TRBV18 and TRBJ2-7, is NAGVMQNPRHLVRRRGQEARLRCSPMKGHSHVYWYRQLPEEGLKFMVYLQKENIIDESGMPKERFSAEFPKEGPSILRIQQVVRGDSAAYFCASSPGTVEQYFGPGTRLTVT.

The chain is built from TRBV30 and TRBJ2-1; possible D gene TRBD1, 5 bases. The germline V gene encodes CDR1 GTSNPN and CDR2 SVGIG (reference sequence). This CDR3 is built from 13 residues. Trimming left V 7 bases short and J 2 bases short, with 12 bases between. The chain's CDR3 is CAYGQNTYNEQFF. CDR3 in DNA: TGTGCCTACGGACAAAATACCTACAATGAGCAGTTCTTC. The variable domain in full, completed from reference TRBV30 and TRBJ2-1, reads SQTIHQWPATLVQPVGSPLSLECTVEGTSNPNLYWYRQAAGRGLQLLFYSVGIGQISSEVPQNLSASRPQDRQFILSSKKLLLSDSGFYLCAYGQNTYNEQFFGPGTRLTVL.

V gene TRBV4-1 combines with J gene TRBJ2-3, with unresolved D. The V end lost 3 bases, the J end lost 6 bases, and 10 bases lay between the germline ends. The length of the CDR3 is 13 residues. Germline loops: CDR1 MGHRA, CDR2 YSYEKL. The CDR3 is CASSHSNGDTQYF. The CDR3 nucleotides are TGCGCCAGCAGCCATTCGAACGGTGATACGCAGTATTTT.

The chain couples TRBV18 to TRBJ2-1; no firm D call. Germline values: CDR1 KGHSH, CDR2 LQKENI. CDR3 length equals 13 residues. Trimming shortened V by 6 bases and J by 7 bases, and 13 bases separated the two germline ends. CDR3 nucleotide sequence: TGTGCCAGCTCCCCCGGTGCCCCAAATGAGCAGTTCTTC. The encoded protein is CASSPGAPNEQFF.

This clone was recorded a few times. V and J are TRBV11-3 and TRBJ2-5, with 15 bases fitting TRBD2. The CDR3 sequence is 18 residues long. Germline trimming cut 5 bases from V and 5 bases from J; bases unmatched to any gene: 12. Per germline, CDR1 SGHNT and CDR2 YENEEA. The CDR3 protein is CASSTGLAGGPRVETQYF. In nucleotides, the CDR3 is TGTGCCAGCAGCACAGGACTAGCGGGAGGGCCGAGAGTGGAGACCCAGTACTTC.

The CDR3 DNA reads as TGTGCCAGCAGCTCTGAGGGTTGGAACACTGAAGCTTTCTTT. Amino acid sequence: CASSSEGWNTEAFF. This sequence joins TRBV7-3 and TRBJ1-1; D is unresolved. CDR1 and CDR2 from the germline V gene are SGHTA and FQGTGA. Trimming took 4 bases from V and 1 from J, leaving 10 bases between them. The CDR3 is made up of 14 amino acids.

V usage is TRBV3-1 (or the pseudogene TRBV3-2) and J usage is TRBJ2-5; TRBD2 aligns across 8 bases. The CDR3 runs to 17 residues. Germline CDR1 LGHDT, CDR2 YNNKEL (reference sequence). The trim removed 2 bases at V and 2 bases at J, leaving 10 bases unmatched. The CDR3 DNA is TGTGCCAGCAGCCAATCCTCCCCAAGCGGGGGACAAGAGACCCAGTACTTC. As protein: CASSQSSPSGGQETQYF.

J is TRBJ1-2 and V is TRBV9, with D perhaps TRBD1 (6 bases). The CDR3 has 15 amino acids. Trimming cost V 6 bases and J 4 bases, with 19 bases left between them. CDR1 SGDLS and CDR2 YYNGEE come from the germline V gene. This chain's CDR3 is CASTLGHLLSYGYTF. DNA for the CDR3: TGTGCCAGCACGTTGGGACACCTTCTTTCCTATGGCTACACCTTC.

This clone was seen once. This chain joins TRBV29-1 and TRBJ1-4, with 7 bases lining up with TRBD1. The V segment lost 4 bases and the J segment 2 bases; nucleotides outside the gene matches: 10. The V gene's germline CDR1 is SQVTM and CDR2 ANQGSEA. The CDR3 is made up of 16 amino acids. CDR3 bases: TGCAGCGTTGGCTACAGGGGCGTCAATACTAATGAAAAACTGTTTTTT. Translating gives CSVGYRGVNTNEKLFF.

Only one count was recorded for this clone. The rearrangement uses TRBV9 and TRBJ1-6; D is perhaps TRBD1 (6 bases). Trimming pared 4 bases from V and 7 bases from J, leaving 12 bases between. The CDR3 is made up of 14 amino acids. The germline CDR1 and CDR2 sequences are SGDLS and YYNGEE. The CDR3 sequence: CASSLDSFNSPLHF. In DNA form, the CDR3 reads TGTGCCAGCAGCTTGGACAGCTTCAATTCACCCCTCCACTTT.

The rearrangement links TRBV2 to TRBJ2-3, with D possibly matching TRBD2 (6 bases). V lost 6 bases to trimming and J lost 2 bases, with 12 bases between them. The CDR3 is 14 amino acids. Looked up from germline, CDR1 is SNHLY and CDR2 is FYNNEI. CDR3 in DNA: TGTGCCAGCAGGGCGCGGGGAAACACAGATACGCAGTATTTT. It is translated as CASRARGNTDTQYF.

The chain combines TRBV5-6 with TRBJ2-2; 8 nucleotides match TRBD1. Germline CDR1 SGHDT, CDR2 YYEEEE. The CDR3 contains 15 residues. With 2 bases clipped from V and 3 bases from J, the junction kept 3 bases outside the gene matches. CDR3 nucleotide sequence: TGTGCCAGCAGCTTCCCAGGGGGCTACACCGGGGAGCTGTTTTTT. Translation: CASSFPGGYTGELFF.

The chain carries TRBV6-2 or TRBV6-3 and TRBJ1-2, with D unresolved. CDR3 size: 15 residues. CDR1 and CDR2 (germline): MNHEY, SVGEGT. V lost 4 bases, J lost 0 bases, and 12 bases lay in between. Here the CDR3 reads CASSLRSRSNYGYTF. CDR3 DNA sequence: TGTGCCAGCAGTTTAAGGAGCCGATCTAACTATGGCTACACCTTC.

This chain joins TRBV24-1 and TRBJ2-1, with D tentatively TRBD2 (7 bases). The V end was cut by 4 bases, the J end by 6 bases, with 15 bases between. From germline, CDR1 is KGHDR and CDR2 SFDVKD. This CDR3 has 15 residues. The CDR3 region is CATSEGGRSANEQFF. As DNA, the CDR3 is TGTGCCACCAGTGAGGGGGGGCGATCAGCCAATGAGCAGTTCTTC.

This chain links TRBV10-3 with TRBJ1-1; D is perhaps TRBD1 (5 bases). V shed 8 bases and J shed 3 bases, with 7 bases lying between them. This CDR3 is 11 amino acids long. Per the germline V gene, CDR1 is ENHRY and CDR2 is SYGVKD. CDR3 protein: CAIGADTEAFF. CDR3 coding DNA: TGTGCCATCGGGGCAGACACTGAAGCTTTCTTT.

Notes on this clone: A read error may produce the germline difference seen at one junction end. The chain has TRBV18 and TRBJ1-1, with TRBD1 matching 9 bases. This CDR3 spans 16 amino acids. Germline-derived CDR1 and CDR2 are KGHSH and LQKENI. This CDR3 reads CASSPLQGAMNTEAFF. Written as DNA, the CDR3 is TGTGCCAGCTCCCCACTACAGGGGGCCATGAACACTGAAGCTTTCTTT.

The chain uses TRBV5-5 and TRBJ1-1; tentative D call: TRBD1 (5 bases). Trimming stripped 1 base from V and 4 bases from J, with 11 bases between. The CDR3 covers 14 residues. CDR1 is SGHKS, CDR2 YYEKEE, per germline (reference sequence). The CDR3 here is CASSLQGSGTEAFF. As DNA, the CDR3 is TGTGCCAGCAGCTTGCAGGGATCGGGCACTGAAGCTTTCTTT.

The chain joins TRBV11-3 to TRBJ2-1; the match to TRBD2 covers 9 bases. The CDR3 has 15 residues. V lost 3 bases, J lost 9 bases, and 9 bases stayed unmatched. Per the germline V gene, CDR1 is SGHNT and CDR2 is YENEEA. The DNA for the CDR3 is TGTGCCAGCAGCTTTATAGCGGGAGAAGAAGGTGAGCAGTTCTTC. It translates to CASSFIAGEEGEQFF. Based on the CDR3 plus reference TRBV11-3 and TRBJ2-1, the full variable domain is EAGVVQSPRYKIIEKKQPVAFWCNPISGHNTLYWYLQNLGQGPELLIRYENEEAVDDSQLPKDRFSAERLKGVDSTLKIQPAELGDSAVYLCASSFIAGEEGEQFFGPGTRLTVL.

This sequence joins TRBV2 and TRBJ1-2; possibly TRBD1 for D (6 bases). Germline assignment: CDR1 SNHLY and CDR2 FYNNEI. The CDR3 covers 15 residues. V dropped 6 bases and J dropped 0 bases, with 14 bases sitting between them. CDR3 loop: CASSSRQGTNYGYTF. CDR3 DNA sequence: TGTGCCAGCAGCAGCAGGCAGGGGACTAACTATGGCTACACCTTC.